The clone carrying this T cell receptor beta chain was observed once. The sample comes from a study of T cell repertoires in aging, cancer and after chemotherapy. Study-level background: Donor ages fell into six groups from 30 or younger up to 70 or older.

Amplification of TCR beta used genomic DNA extracted from peripheral blood. From germline, CDR1 is SGHTA and CDR2 FQGNSA. Trimming cost V 7 bases and J 4 bases; bases outside gene matches: 10. This CDR3 has 15 amino acids. A mixed TRB-A/B primer pool amplified rearranged TRB by multiplex touch-down PCR. TCRdb reanalysed the multiplex PCR reads using MiXCR and keeps one entry per CDR3 protein. The sample consists of about 3,300 distinct CDR3 sequences, 20% to 25% of them appearing once. The sample taken for sequencing was blood. The J gene is TRBJ1-1, the V gene TRBV7-2, with 9 bases that match TRBD1. This receptor was identified in a human donor with a blood cancer. This chain's CDR3 is CASIGPEQGATEAFF. The CDR3 nucleotides are TGTGCCAGCATCGGGCCGGAACAGGGGGCCACTGAAGCTTTCTTT.